Listed below are T cell receptor beta chains from one sample, sequenced in a study of vaccination and CD4 T cells after COVID-19. Via MiXCR, TCRdb re-called the PCR reads, giving one row per CDR3 protein. The sample yields some 14,000 distinct CDR3 sequences, 65% to 80% seen once. Their antigen targets remain unknown. Material for sequencing was CD4+ T cells from blood, cultured in vitro. These receptors were obtained from a human donor who had recovered from COVID-19. Each CDR3 is given with its conserved first and last residue. The order of the fields is CDR3 DNA, CDR3 protein, J gene, V gene, CDR3 length, D gene, clone size. A D gene is named only where the DNA matches it firmly. Some rows have no size entry. The others give once, few or many, or a class for an expanded clone.

CDR3 DNA: TGTGCCAGCAGCCCTGGGAGATACGAGCAGTACTTC
CDR3 protein: CASSPGRYEQYF
J gene: TRBJ2-7
V gene: TRBV12-3/TRBV12-4
CDR3 length: 12
D gene: .
clone size: .

CDR3 DNA: TGTGCCAGCAGTTTCTCTACCGGGACTGGCTACGAGCAGTACTTC
CDR3 protein: CASSFSTGTGYEQYF
J gene: TRBJ2-7
V gene: TRBV12-3/TRBV12-4
CDR3 length: 15
D gene: .
clone size: medium-sized

CDR3 DNA: TGTGCCAGCAGTTCCACCACCGGGACGCAGAGCTCCTATAATTCACCCCTCCACTTT
CDR3 protein: CASSSTTGTQSSYNSPLHF
J gene: TRBJ1-6
V gene: TRBV28
CDR3 length: 19
D gene: .
clone size: once

CDR3 DNA: TGCAGGGGGGTCCTAAACACTGAAGCTTTCTTT
CDR3 protein: CRGVLNTEAFF
J gene: TRBJ1-1
V gene: TRBV20-1
CDR3 length: 11
D gene: .
clone size: .

CDR3 DNA: TGTGCCAGCAGTTACTCCTGGAACACCGGGGAGCTGTTTTTT
CDR3 protein: CASSYSWNTGELFF
J gene: TRBJ2-2
V gene: TRBV6-5
CDR3 length: 14
D gene: .
clone size: .

CDR3 DNA: TGTGCCAGCAGCCTCCACGTAGGTACAACGGGCTACAATGAGCAGTTCTTC
CDR3 protein: CASSLHVGTTGYNEQFF
J gene: TRBJ2-1
V gene: TRBV7-2
CDR3 length: 17
D gene: .
clone size: once

CDR3 DNA: TGTGCCTGGGCCGGCTACAATGAGCAGTTCTTC
CDR3 protein: CAWAGYNEQFF
J gene: TRBJ2-1
V gene: TRBV30
CDR3 length: 11
D gene: .
clone size: .

CDR3 DNA: TGCAGTGCTAGAGATCCCCGGACTGTCAGGGGGAACACTGAAGCTTTCTTT
CDR3 protein: CSARDPRTVRGNTEAFF
J gene: TRBJ1-1
V gene: TRBV20-1
CDR3 length: 17
D gene: .
clone size: .

CDR3 DNA: TGTGCCAGCAGTTCCGTATTAGAAGCTTTCTTT
CDR3 protein: CASSSVLEAFF
J gene: TRBJ1-1
V gene: TRBV6-2/TRBV6-3
CDR3 length: 11
D gene: .
clone size: few

CDR3 DNA: TGCAGTGCTAGAGCAGCGGGAGTGGCCCATGAGCAGTTCTTC
CDR3 protein: CSARAAGVAHEQFF
J gene: TRBJ2-1
V gene: TRBV20-1
CDR3 length: 14
D gene: TRBD2
clone size: once

CDR3 DNA: TGTGCCTGGAGCGGACGGGGCGGATATGGCTACACCTTC
CDR3 protein: CAWSGRGGYGYTF
J gene: TRBJ1-2
V gene: TRBV30
CDR3 length: 13
D gene: .
clone size: .

CDR3 DNA: TGCAGTGCTAGATGGGACGGGAGACGCACAGATACGCAGTATTTT
CDR3 protein: CSARWDGRRTDTQYF
J gene: TRBJ2-3
V gene: TRBV20-1
CDR3 length: 15
D gene: .
clone size: .

CDR3 DNA: TGTGCCAGCAGTTTAATGGGGCGCCGGAGCTATGGCTACACCTTC
CDR3 protein: CASSLMGRRSYGYTF
J gene: TRBJ1-2
V gene: TRBV27
CDR3 length: 15
D gene: .
clone size: .

CDR3 DNA: TGTGCCAGCAGTCGAACCCAACCCAAGGACAGGAGTGGCTACACCTTC
CDR3 protein: CASSRTQPKDRSGYTF
J gene: TRBJ1-2
V gene: TRBV6-1
CDR3 length: 16
D gene: TRBD1
clone size: few

CDR3 DNA: TGTGCCAGCAGTTTATTGGTCAGAGACAGGGTCGATGGCTACACCTTC
CDR3 protein: CASSLLVRDRVDGYTF
J gene: TRBJ1-2
V gene: TRBV27
CDR3 length: 16
D gene: TRBD1
clone size: few

CDR3 DNA: TGTGCCACCAGTGACCCGGGACAGAGGCAGACCCAGTACTTC
CDR3 protein: CATSDPGQRQTQYF
J gene: TRBJ2-5
V gene: TRBV24-1
CDR3 length: 14
D gene: TRBD1
clone size: .

CDR3 DNA: TGTGCCTGGAGTGGTGTAGGGGGTTACGAGCAGTACTTC
CDR3 protein: CAWSGVGGYEQYF
J gene: TRBJ2-7
V gene: TRBV30
CDR3 length: 13
D gene: .
clone size: .

CDR3 DNA: TGTGCCAGCAGTGGGGGCCGGGGGACAGGGGGTGATCAGCCCCAGCATTTT
CDR3 protein: CASSGGRGTGGDQPQHF
J gene: TRBJ1-5
V gene: TRBV27
CDR3 length: 17
D gene: TRBD1
clone size: .

CDR3 DNA: TGCAGTGCTAGAGATGCCGTAGGGACTAGCGGGAGATGGTACGAGCAGTACTTC
CDR3 protein: CSARDAVGTSGRWYEQYF
J gene: TRBJ2-7
V gene: TRBV20-1
CDR3 length: 18
D gene: TRBD2
clone size: .

CDR3 DNA: TGTGCCAGCAGCCTTCTGGACAGCGGCAATCAGCCCCAGCATTTT
CDR3 protein: CASSLLDSGNQPQHF
J gene: TRBJ1-5
V gene: TRBV6-2/TRBV6-3
CDR3 length: 15
D gene: .
clone size: .

CDR3 DNA: TGCAGTGCTAGTCGGCCGAGGCAGCCCCAGCATTTT
CDR3 protein: CSASRPRQPQHF
J gene: TRBJ1-5
V gene: TRBV20-1
CDR3 length: 12
D gene: .
clone size: .

CDR3 DNA: TGTGCCAGCAGTTTAACTCCGGGCACTGAAGCTTTCTTT
CDR3 protein: CASSLTPGTEAFF
J gene: TRBJ1-1
V gene: TRBV28
CDR3 length: 13
D gene: .
clone size: .

CDR3 DNA: TGTGCCAGCAGTTACTCACCGACAGGGGGCTATGGCTACACCTTC
CDR3 protein: CASSYSPTGGYGYTF
J gene: TRBJ1-2
V gene: TRBV6-5
CDR3 length: 15
D gene: TRBD1
clone size: once